The T cell receptor (beta chain) described here comes from a study of shared clonotypes between healthy human individuals. At deep level, the assay was performed. TCRdb keeps only in-frame clones here, not all; method: immunoSEQ multiplex PCR. The sample lists under 2,000,000 clones; approximately 95% were seen once. Study-wide results and limits: When compared with the clonotypes that were shared by all four sorted-subset donors, the non-shared clonotypes turned out to have lower generation probabilities. The rarefaction results pointed to incomplete sorted-subset sequencing despite large depth. Several donors held roughly 5% of naive CD4 clonotypes in common.

As for this clone: Its antigen is unidentified. The same CDR3 is also encoded by other DNA sequences in this sample.

The naive CD8 population came from CD45RO-negative cells selected for CCR7, without terminally differentiated effector memory CD45RA+ cells. CDR1 and CDR2 from the germline V gene are SEHNR and FQNEAQ (reference sequence). CDR3 length equals 13 residues. With 3 bases removed from V and 4 bases from J, the gap between germline ends came to 10 bases. Source material: naive CD8+ T cells sorted from blood. This receptor was taken from a man younger than 35 in good health. The rearrangement uses TRBV7-9 and TRBJ2-7, with a tentative D call TRBD2 (7 bases). CDR3 residues: CASSFGGQYEQYF. CDR3 DNA sequence: TGTGCCAGCAGCTTCGGGGGGCAATACGAGCAGTACTTC. The full variable domain, rest sourced from reference TRBV7-9 and TRBJ2-7, is DTGVSQNPRHKITKRGQNVTFRCDPISEHNRLYWYRQTLGQGPEFLTYFQNEAQLEKSRLLSDRFSAERPKGSFSTLEIQRTEQGDSAMYLCASSFGGQYEQYFGPGTRLTVT.